Listed below are T cell receptor beta chains from one sample, sequenced in a study of shared clonotypes between healthy human individuals. Only in-frame clones appear in the TCRdb table, and some are missing; sequencing was by immunoSEQ multiplex PCR. The sample records some 1 million clones, 75% being singletons. Sample: memory CD4+ T cells sorted from blood. These receptors were obtained from a man aged 18 to 30 in good health. The CDR3 runs from the conserved cysteine through the conserved F or W. D genes are given only for firm matches. The listing skips clone size in some rows; elsewhere it reads once, few, many or a size class.

j_gene: TRBJ2-1
abundance: once
d_gene: TRBD2
v_gene: TRBV5-4
CDR3nt: TGTGCCAGCAGCCCTCCCCCTGCGGGAGCTTGGAATGAGCAGTTCTTC
CDR3aa: CASSPPPAGAWNEQFF

j_gene: TRBJ2-1
abundance: -
d_gene: -
v_gene: TRBV5-1
CDR3nt: TGCGCCAGCAGTTATGAGGGGCGCAACTACAATGAGCAGTTCTTC
CDR3aa: CASSYEGRNYNEQFF

j_gene: TRBJ1-1
abundance: -
d_gene: -
v_gene: TRBV2
CDR3nt: TGTGCCAGCCCTGGACAGAGAAACACTGAAGCTTTCTTT
CDR3aa: CASPGQRNTEAFF

j_gene: TRBJ1-1
abundance: -
d_gene: -
v_gene: TRBV25-1
CDR3nt: TGTGCCAGCAGTGAAGGCAGGAGGAACACTGAAGCTTTCTTT
CDR3aa: CASSEGRRNTEAFF

j_gene: TRBJ2-5
abundance: few
d_gene: -
v_gene: TRBV7-2
CDR3nt: TGTGCCAGCAGCTTAGCGGGAATCGGAGAGACCCAGTACTTC
CDR3aa: CASSLAGIGETQYF

j_gene: TRBJ2-3
abundance: many
d_gene: TRBD2
v_gene: TRBV30
CDR3nt: TGTGCCTGGCAAGGCGGACTAGCGGGATACACAGATACGCAGTATTTT
CDR3aa: CAWQGGLAGYTDTQYF

j_gene: TRBJ2-1
abundance: -
d_gene: -
v_gene: TRBV18
CDR3nt: TGTGCCAGCTCACCACAGGTGAATGAGCAGTTCTTC
CDR3aa: CASSPQVNEQFF

j_gene: TRBJ2-3
abundance: few
d_gene: -
v_gene: TRBV15
CDR3nt: TGTGCCACCAGCAGAGATAGACAGGTCACGCAGTATTTT
CDR3aa: CATSRDRQVTQYF

j_gene: TRBJ2-5
abundance: -
d_gene: TRBD2
v_gene: TRBV5-4
CDR3nt: TGTGCCAGCAGCTCCCCCGCGGGAGGGGGGGAGACCCAGTACTTC
CDR3aa: CASSSPAGGGETQYF

j_gene: TRBJ2-7
abundance: -
d_gene: TRBD1
v_gene: TRBV7-6
CDR3nt: TGTGCCAGCAGCCAAAAGGGACAGGGGGCAGGGGAGCAGTACTTC
CDR3aa: CASSQKGQGAGEQYF

j_gene: TRBJ2-1
abundance: -
d_gene: -
v_gene: TRBV5-1
CDR3nt: TGCGCCAGCAGCTCTCAGTTCAATGAGCAGTTCTTC
CDR3aa: CASSSQFNEQFF

j_gene: TRBJ2-4
abundance: -
d_gene: TRBD1
v_gene: TRBV5-1
CDR3nt: TGCGCCAGCAGCCCTAGGGACAGTGAGAAAAACATTCAGTACTTC
CDR3aa: CASSPRDSEKNIQYF

j_gene: TRBJ2-7
abundance: few
d_gene: TRBD2
v_gene: TRBV2
CDR3nt: TGTGCCAGCAGGGAGACTAGCGGGAGTAGGTACGAGCAGTACTTC
CDR3aa: CASRETSGSRYEQYF

j_gene: TRBJ2-2
abundance: -
d_gene: TRBD1
v_gene: TRBV10-2
CDR3nt: TGCGCCAGCAGCCACAGGGGTGACGCCGGGGAGCTGTTTTTT
CDR3aa: CASSHRGDAGELFF

j_gene: TRBJ2-2
abundance: -
d_gene: -
v_gene: TRBV19
CDR3nt: TGTGCCAGTAGTCCTGGGGTGACCGGGGAGCTGTTTTTT
CDR3aa: CASSPGVTGELFF

j_gene: TRBJ1-1
abundance: -
d_gene: -
v_gene: TRBV5-4
CDR3nt: TGTGCCAGCAGCTTGGCCTTTCAGGCCTCGGGAAAAGGGGCTGAAGCTTTCTTT
CDR3aa: CASSLAFQASGKGAEAFF

j_gene: TRBJ1-4
abundance: -
d_gene: -
v_gene: TRBV28
CDR3nt: TGTGCCAGCAGTTTATACGATCTTAATGAAAAACTGTTTTTT
CDR3aa: CASSLYDLNEKLFF

j_gene: TRBJ2-7
abundance: -
d_gene: TRBD2
v_gene: TRBV30
CDR3nt: TGTGCCTGGAGTGTATCTAGCGGGAGGAGGAGCGAGCAGTACTTC
CDR3aa: CAWSVSSGRRSEQYF

j_gene: TRBJ2-1
abundance: few
d_gene: -
v_gene: TRBV18
CDR3nt: TGTGCCAGCTCACCGCCCAGTGGGGGATACAATGAGCAGTTCTTC
CDR3aa: CASSPPSGGYNEQFF

j_gene: TRBJ2-1
abundance: -
d_gene: TRBD2
v_gene: TRBV29-1
CDR3nt: TGCAGCGGACGACTAGCGGGAGATCATTCTTGGGAGTTCTTC
CDR3aa: CSGRLAGDHSWEFF

j_gene: TRBJ1-6
abundance: -
d_gene: -
v_gene: TRBV2
CDR3nt: TGTGCCAGCAGTAACACAGCTAATTCACCCCTCCACTTT
CDR3aa: CASSNTANSPLHF

j_gene: TRBJ2-5
abundance: -
d_gene: -
v_gene: TRBV6-1
CDR3nt: TGTGCCAGCAAAGAATGGGAGACCCAGTACTTC
CDR3aa: CASKEWETQYF

j_gene: TRBJ2-1
abundance: -
d_gene: -
v_gene: TRBV4-2
CDR3nt: TGTGCCAGCAGCCAAGCCGGGGGAGGCTCCTACAATGAGCAGTTCTTC
CDR3aa: CASSQAGGGSYNEQFF

j_gene: TRBJ2-7
abundance: -
d_gene: -
v_gene: TRBV2
CDR3nt: TGTGCCAGCGGGGGGGGACAATACGAGCAGTACTTC
CDR3aa: CASGGGQYEQYF

j_gene: TRBJ1-6
abundance: many
d_gene: -
v_gene: TRBV18
CDR3nt: TGTGCCAGCTCAGGGGGGGGTAATTCACCCCTCCACTTT
CDR3aa: CASSGGGNSPLHF

j_gene: TRBJ1-2
abundance: -
d_gene: -
v_gene: TRBV7-2
CDR3nt: TGTGCCAGCAGTGTTGGGAGTGGCTACACCTTC
CDR3aa: CASSVGSGYTF

j_gene: TRBJ1-2
abundance: -
d_gene: -
v_gene: TRBV5-1
CDR3nt: TGCGCCAGCAGCTCCACCTCAGGTGGGGGAATATCGTATGGCTACACCTTC
CDR3aa: CASSSTSGGGISYGYTF

j_gene: TRBJ2-1
abundance: -
d_gene: TRBD2
v_gene: TRBV19
CDR3nt: TGTGCCAGTAGTGCAACTAGCGGGAAAGGTGGGAATGAGCAGTTCTTC
CDR3aa: CASSATSGKGGNEQFF

j_gene: TRBJ2-1
abundance: -
d_gene: -
v_gene: TRBV7-9
CDR3nt: TGTGCCAGCAGCCTCGGCCCAGGCTCCAATGAGCAGTTCTTC
CDR3aa: CASSLGPGSNEQFF

j_gene: TRBJ2-3
abundance: -
d_gene: TRBD1
v_gene: TRBV6-5
CDR3nt: TGTGCCAGCAGCCGGTCTACAGGGGCCACAGATACGCAGTATTTT
CDR3aa: CASSRSTGATDTQYF

j_gene: TRBJ2-7
abundance: -
d_gene: -
v_gene: TRBV13
CDR3nt: TGTGCCAGCAGCTCCGGGGGGCGTGGGGCGCCCTACGAGCAGTACTTC
CDR3aa: CASSSGGRGAPYEQYF

j_gene: TRBJ2-3
abundance: -
d_gene: TRBD2
v_gene: TRBV27
CDR3nt: TGTGCCAGCAGTAGACCGGGACTAGCCCTTCCCTATACGCAGTATTTT
CDR3aa: CASSRPGLALPYTQYF

j_gene: TRBJ2-1
abundance: -
d_gene: TRBD1
v_gene: TRBV5-4
CDR3nt: TGTGCCAGCACGATGACAGGGAATGAGCAGTTCTTC
CDR3aa: CASTMTGNEQFF

j_gene: TRBJ2-1
abundance: -
d_gene: -
v_gene: TRBV18
CDR3nt: TGTGCCAGCTCTCAAGACAAGGAGCAGTTCTTC
CDR3aa: CASSQDKEQFF

j_gene: TRBJ2-3
abundance: -
d_gene: -
v_gene: TRBV9
CDR3nt: TGTGCCAGCAGCGTAGGGAGCGTCCCGCCAGATACGCAGTATTTT
CDR3aa: CASSVGSVPPDTQYF

j_gene: TRBJ2-7
abundance: -
d_gene: TRBD2
v_gene: TRBV6-1
CDR3nt: TGTGCCACGGGACTAGCGGGGGGGGTGACCTACGAGCAGTACTTC
CDR3aa: CATGLAGGVTYEQYF

j_gene: TRBJ2-7
abundance: many
d_gene: -
v_gene: TRBV25-1
CDR3nt: TGTGCCAGCAGTGAATACCCCCTCTCGGGGGAGCAGTACTTC
CDR3aa: CASSEYPLSGEQYF

j_gene: TRBJ1-2
abundance: once
d_gene: TRBD1
v_gene: TRBV4-3
CDR3nt: TGCGCCAGCAGCCAAGACCCCCCCGGGACAGGAGCTAACTATGGCTACACCTTC
CDR3aa: CASSQDPPGTGANYGYTF

j_gene: TRBJ2-5
abundance: -
d_gene: -
v_gene: TRBV28
CDR3nt: TGTGCCAGCAGTCGCGGACAGTCCCAAGAGACCCAGTACTTC
CDR3aa: CASSRGQSQETQYF

j_gene: TRBJ2-1
abundance: -
d_gene: -
v_gene: TRBV27
CDR3nt: TGTGCCAGCAGCTTATCAAGGGTAGCGGTGGAGGAGCAGTTCTTC
CDR3aa: CASSLSRVAVEEQFF

j_gene: TRBJ2-7
abundance: -
d_gene: TRBD1
v_gene: TRBV5-1
CDR3nt: TGCGCCAGCAGAAGTTTCTCCGGGACAGGGGACTACGAGCAGTACTTC
CDR3aa: CASRSFSGTGDYEQYF

j_gene: TRBJ2-5
abundance: -
d_gene: -
v_gene: TRBV7-2
CDR3nt: TGTGCCAGCAGCTTAGCGCTTGCGGTCCAAGAGACCCAGTACTTC
CDR3aa: CASSLALAVQETQYF

j_gene: TRBJ2-3
abundance: -
d_gene: -
v_gene: TRBV11-3
CDR3nt: TGTGCCAGCAGCTTAGGACCAGGGGTGGATACGCAGTATTTT
CDR3aa: CASSLGPGVDTQYF

j_gene: TRBJ2-7
abundance: -
d_gene: -
v_gene: TRBV30
CDR3nt: TGTGCCTGGAGGACCCAGGAAATAGCCTACGAGCAGTACTTC
CDR3aa: CAWRTQEIAYEQYF

j_gene: TRBJ2-4
abundance: -
d_gene: -
v_gene: TRBV6-5
CDR3nt: TGTGCCAGCACCACCGTCGGGGCGGGACCAAACATTCAGTACTTC
CDR3aa: CASTTVGAGPNIQYF

j_gene: TRBJ2-5
abundance: -
d_gene: -
v_gene: TRBV11-2
CDR3nt: TGTGCCAGCAGCTTAATTGGGGGGGCAAAGACCCAGTACTTC
CDR3aa: CASSLIGGAKTQYF